This is a list of T cell receptor beta chains from one sample in a study of blood T cell repertoires in COVID-19. Profiled with immunoSEQ multiplex PCR; TCRdb holds only in-frame clones, not every one. The data show some 42,000 clones, about 89% seen once. Sequences were obtained from peripheral blood. The receptors stem from a human donor in a cohort sampled during active COVID-19. CDR3s include the opening cysteine and the closing phenylalanine or tryptophan. The D gene is left open where the match is weak. Size is stated for part of the rows, as once, few or many counts, or as a class when the clone is expanded.

d_call clone_size j_call v_call cdr3_aa cdr3_nt
NA NA TRBJ2-3 TRBV7-2 CASSLGLRGRGNTQYF TGTGCCAGCAGCTTAGGGCTCAGGGGAAGAGGGAATACGCAGTATTTT
TRBD2 few TRBJ2-2 TRBV9 CASSVGAGGPVGELFF TGTGCCAGCAGCGTAGGTGCGGGGGGGCCTGTCGGGGAGCTGTTTTTT
TRBD1 NA TRBJ1-2 TRBV19 CASSPPGQQGYTF TGTGCCAGTAGTCCCCCGGGACAGCAAGGCTACACCTTC
TRBD2 NA TRBJ2-7 TRBV11-2 CASSSRRGGRDRYEQYF TGTGCCAGCAGCTCTAGACGGGGGGGCAGGGACCGTTACGAGCAGTACTTC
NA NA TRBJ1-1 TRBV13 CASSLQTVDTEAFF TGTGCCAGCAGCCTCCAGACAGTGGACACTGAAGCTTTCTTT
TRBD1 NA TRBJ1-3 TRBV4-3 CASSQDQRTGGNTIYF TGCGCCAGCAGCCAAGATCAAAGGACAGGGGGAAACACCATATATTTT
TRBD2 NA TRBJ2-7 TRBV6-5 CASSRLAGGLEQYF TGTGCCAGCAGTCGACTAGCGGGGGGGCTCGAGCAGTACTTC
NA NA TRBJ1-1 TRBV5-1 CASSSGRTEAFF TGCGCCAGCAGCTCTGGGCGAACTGAAGCTTTCTTT
NA NA TRBJ2-7 TRBV2 CASSATGDRAYEQYF TGTGCCAGCAGTGCCACGGGGGACAGAGCCTACGAGCAGTACTTC
NA NA TRBJ1-3 TRBV3-1/TRBV3-2 CASSQDRSPAISGNTIYF TGTGCCAGCAGCCAAGATAGGTCCCCAGCGATCTCTGGAAACACCATATATTTT
TRBD1 once TRBJ1-1 TRBV15 CATSRDPEDRGTEAFF TGTGCCACCAGCAGAGATCCAGAAGACAGGGGCACTGAAGCTTTCTTT
NA NA TRBJ1-2 TRBV18 CASSSADMYGYTF TGTGCCAGCTCTTCCGCGGACATGTATGGCTACACCTTC
TRBD1 NA TRBJ1-2 TRBV29-1 CSVSGTGNYGYTF TGCAGCGTTTCCGGGACAGGGAACTATGGCTACACCTTC
TRBD1 NA TRBJ2-7 TRBV28 CASSLFRQGADEQYF TGTGCCAGCAGTCTTTTTAGGCAGGGGGCTGACGAGCAGTACTTC
NA NA TRBJ1-5 TRBV3-1/TRBV3-2 CASSQVQRIGDGPQHF TGTGCCAGCAGCCAAGTGCAAAGAATCGGAGATGGGCCCCAGCATTTT
NA NA TRBJ1-1 TRBV15 CATSRAQGNTEAFF TGTGCCACCAGCAGAGCACAGGGGAACACTGAAGCTTTCTTT
TRBD1 NA TRBJ1-1 TRBV11-2 CASSLSGGWVTEAFF TGTGCCAGCAGCCTCTCAGGGGGTTGGGTCACTGAAGCTTTCTTT
TRBD1 few TRBJ2-7 TRBV4-3 CASSQDTGGPYEQYF TGCGCCAGCAGCCAAGATACAGGGGGCCCCTACGAGCAGTACTTC
TRBD1 NA TRBJ1-1 TRBV10-3 CAISEPGQAPFGAFF TGTGCCATCAGTGAGCCGGGACAGGCACCGTTTGGGGCTTTCTTT
NA NA TRBJ1-5 TRBV19 CASSLGHANQPQHF TGTGCCAGTAGTCTCGGACACGCTAATCAGCCCCAGCATTTT
TRBD1 NA TRBJ2-7 TRBV4-1 CASSQPGGENEQYF TGCGCCAGCAGCCAACCAGGGGGCGAAAACGAGCAGTACTTC
NA once TRBJ2-7 TRBV21-1 CASSPTGSYEQYF TGTGCCAGCAGTCCAACAGGTTCCTACGAGCAGTACTTC
NA NA TRBJ1-6 TRBV7-2 CASSPLRQMASPLHF TGTGCCAGCAGCCCCTTGAGACAAATGGCTTCACCCCTCCACTTT
NA NA TRBJ1-1 TRBV6-1 CASSEAPRAFF TGTGCCAGCAGTGAAGCCCCCCGTGCTTTCTTT
TRBD1 few TRBJ2-7 TRBV19 CASSATPGQRYEQYF TGTGCCAGTAGTGCTACCCCGGGACAGAGATACGAGCAGTACTTC
NA NA TRBJ2-7 TRBV20-1 CSARAGPLGYF TGCAGTGCTAGGGCGGGACCCCTGGGGTACTTC
NA NA TRBJ1-6 TRBV2 CAGGGPHSNSPLHF TGTGCCGGGGGGGGGCCCCATAGTAATTCACCCCTCCACTTT
TRBD1 NA TRBJ1-5 TRBV18 CASSRGQGLNQPQHF TGTGCCAGCTCCCGGGGACAGGGGCTCAATCAGCCCCAGCATTTT
TRBD1 NA TRBJ1-6 TRBV10-3 CAIRDLTGNSPLHF TGTGCCATCAGGGATCTGACAGGGAATTCACCCCTCCACTTT
NA NA TRBJ2-7 TRBV27 CASSLSWQGSYEQYF TGTGCCAGCAGTTTATCGTGGCAGGGCTCCTACGAGCAGTACTTC
NA once TRBJ1-1 TRBV7-9 CASSGLAGAAFF TGTGCCAGCAGCGGACTGGCCGGCGCGGCTTTCTTT
TRBD1 NA TRBJ2-7 TRBV18 CASSPRTGASYEQYF TGTGCCAGCTCACCTCGGACAGGGGCGTCCTACGAGCAGTACTTC
NA once TRBJ1-1 TRBV2 CASSEAGGNTEAFF TGTGCCAGCAGTGAAGCAGGAGGGAACACTGAAGCTTTCTTT
NA NA TRBJ2-1 TRBV9 CASSTRDFGSYNEQFF TGTGCCAGCAGCACCAGGGACTTCGGCTCCTACAATGAGCAGTTCTTC
NA NA TRBJ1-5 TRBV15 CATSRVSGVQPQHF TGTGCCACCAGCAGAGTGTCAGGGGTCCAGCCCCAGCATTTT
NA NA TRBJ1-2 TRBV7-2 CASSPQQGFYGYTF TGTGCCAGCAGCCCCCAACAGGGTTTCTATGGCTACACCTTC
TRBD2 NA TRBJ2-5 TRBV6-5 CASSYSSQGGETQYF TGTGCCAGCAGTTACTCTAGTCAGGGAGGGGAGACCCAGTACTTC
NA NA TRBJ2-7 TRBV6-6 CASIINPTGSYEQYF TGTGCCAGCATCATTAACCCGACAGGCTCCTACGAGCAGTACTTC